This T cell receptor beta chain comes out of a study of T cell repertoires in cytomegalovirus infection. Study context: CMV epitopes that were recently identified and HLA-C-restricted were used alongside well-studied HLA-B-restricted ones. Matching HLA type and CMV infection were both indicated by public TCR beta signatures. Study results and caveats: HLA-C-restricted, CMV-specific TCR beta clonotypes were dominant ex vivo.

This clonotype was picked up many times. What it binds is unknown. The germline CDR1 and CDR2 sequences are SEHNR and FQNEAQ (reference sequence). This CDR3 contains 13 residues. V shed 6 bases, J shed 7 bases, and the junction held 4 bases outside the gene matches. TCRdb used MiXCR to reprocess the reads, holding one entry per CDR3 protein. The sample lists fewer than 850,000 distinct CDR3 sequences; around 29% were seen once. V is TRBV7-9 and J is TRBJ2-1; TRBD1 matches 9 bases. The source was cultured CD8+ T cells from PBMCs, collected from culture after CMV antigen stimulation. The source is a human donor in good health (CMV status not recorded). Some clones in this sample may be carry-over from other donors' samples. CDR3 region: CASSYRGRNEQFF. CDR3 nucleotides: TGTGCCAGCAGTTACAGGGGGCGGAATGAGCAGTTCTTC.